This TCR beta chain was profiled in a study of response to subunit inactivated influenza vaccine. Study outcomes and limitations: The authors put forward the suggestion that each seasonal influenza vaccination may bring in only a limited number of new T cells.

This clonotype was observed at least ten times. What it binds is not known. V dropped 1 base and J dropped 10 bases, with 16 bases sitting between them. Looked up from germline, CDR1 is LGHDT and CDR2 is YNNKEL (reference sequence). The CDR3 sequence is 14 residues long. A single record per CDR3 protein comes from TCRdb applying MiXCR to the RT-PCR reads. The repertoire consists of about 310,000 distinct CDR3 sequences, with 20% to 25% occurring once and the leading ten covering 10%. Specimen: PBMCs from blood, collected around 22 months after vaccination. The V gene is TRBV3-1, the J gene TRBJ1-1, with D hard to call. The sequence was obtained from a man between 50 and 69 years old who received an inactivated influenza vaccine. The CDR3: CASSQGPEGAGAFF. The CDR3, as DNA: TGTGCCAGCAGCCAAGGTCCGGAGGGAGCTGGAGCTTTCTTT.